This section outlines one T cell receptor (beta chain) sequence together with its context. The data were obtained in a study of beta chain features in type 1 diabetes. This CDR3 spans 16 amino acids. Germline V gene data show CDR1 as SGDLS and CDR2 as YYNGEE. Trimming took 0 bases from V and 8 from J, leaving 20 bases between them. Reverse transcribing all isolated RNA meant expressed TCRB transcripts were sequenced. Only in-frame clones appear in the TCRdb table, and some are missing; sequencing was by immunoSEQ multiplex PCR. This sample has about 220,000 clones, with about a tenth found just once. Sequencing was performed on central memory CD4+ T cells from blood. V gene TRBV9 combines with J gene TRBJ1-2; D unclear. The receptor's source is a man aged 18-30 years in good health. The CDR3, as DNA: TGTGCCAGCAGCGTAGGTGCCGGCCTTCATTCCGGGGGCTACACCTTC. This sequence encodes CASSVGAGLHSGGYTF.